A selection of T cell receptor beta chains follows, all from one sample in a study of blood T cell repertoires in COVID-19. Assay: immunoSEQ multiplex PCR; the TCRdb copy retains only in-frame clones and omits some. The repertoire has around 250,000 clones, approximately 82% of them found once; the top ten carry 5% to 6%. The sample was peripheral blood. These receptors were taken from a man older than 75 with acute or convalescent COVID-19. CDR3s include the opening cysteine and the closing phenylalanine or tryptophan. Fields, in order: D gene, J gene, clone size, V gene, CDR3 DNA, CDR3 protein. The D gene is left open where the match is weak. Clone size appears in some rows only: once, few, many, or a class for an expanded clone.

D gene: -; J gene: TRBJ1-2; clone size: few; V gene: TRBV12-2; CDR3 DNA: TGTGCAAGTCTCCACCGCCGAGGCAGGGGGCACGGCTACACCTTC; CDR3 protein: CASLHRRGRGHGYTF
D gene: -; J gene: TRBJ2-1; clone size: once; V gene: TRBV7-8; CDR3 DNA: TGTGCCAGCAGCTTTAGCGCCGCCTACAATGAGCAGTTCTTC; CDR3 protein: CASSFSAAYNEQFF
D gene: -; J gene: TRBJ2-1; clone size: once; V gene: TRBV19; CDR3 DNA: TGTGCCAGTAGTGCAAGAGGCTCCTACAATGAGCAGTTCTTC; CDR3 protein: CASSARGSYNEQFF
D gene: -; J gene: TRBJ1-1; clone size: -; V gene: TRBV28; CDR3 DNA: TGTGCCAGCAGCCCACAAATCTTTCGACAGAACCCTGACACTGAAGCTTTCTTT; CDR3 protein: CASSPQIFRQNPDTEAFF
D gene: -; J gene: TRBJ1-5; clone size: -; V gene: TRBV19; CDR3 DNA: TGTGCCAGTAAATATGGCAGCAATCAGCCCCAGCATTTT; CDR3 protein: CASKYGSNQPQHF
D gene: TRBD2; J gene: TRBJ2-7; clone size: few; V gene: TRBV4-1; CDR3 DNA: TGCGCCAGCAGCAGACTAGCGGGAGGGTTAAGTAGATACGAGCAGTACTTC; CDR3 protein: CASSRLAGGLSRYEQYF
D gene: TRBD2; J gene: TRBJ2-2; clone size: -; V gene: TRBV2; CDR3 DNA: TGTGCCAGCACCTACGGCGGGGGGAACACCGGGGAGCTGTTTTTT; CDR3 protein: CASTYGGGNTGELFF
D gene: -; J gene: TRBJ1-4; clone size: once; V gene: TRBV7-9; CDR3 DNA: TGTGCCAGCAGCGCGCAGACCCCAGGCTCAACTAATGAAAAACTGTTTTTT; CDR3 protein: CASSAQTPGSTNEKLFF
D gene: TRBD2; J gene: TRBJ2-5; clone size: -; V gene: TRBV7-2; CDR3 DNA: TGTGCCAGCAGCTTAGTAGCGGGAGGCCCGGAGACCCAGTACTTC; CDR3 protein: CASSLVAGGPETQYF
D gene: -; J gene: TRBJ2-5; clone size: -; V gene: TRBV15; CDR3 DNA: TGTGCCACCAGCAGAGAGCAGGTTCTACGCCAAGAGACCCAGTACTTC; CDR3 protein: CATSREQVLRQETQYF